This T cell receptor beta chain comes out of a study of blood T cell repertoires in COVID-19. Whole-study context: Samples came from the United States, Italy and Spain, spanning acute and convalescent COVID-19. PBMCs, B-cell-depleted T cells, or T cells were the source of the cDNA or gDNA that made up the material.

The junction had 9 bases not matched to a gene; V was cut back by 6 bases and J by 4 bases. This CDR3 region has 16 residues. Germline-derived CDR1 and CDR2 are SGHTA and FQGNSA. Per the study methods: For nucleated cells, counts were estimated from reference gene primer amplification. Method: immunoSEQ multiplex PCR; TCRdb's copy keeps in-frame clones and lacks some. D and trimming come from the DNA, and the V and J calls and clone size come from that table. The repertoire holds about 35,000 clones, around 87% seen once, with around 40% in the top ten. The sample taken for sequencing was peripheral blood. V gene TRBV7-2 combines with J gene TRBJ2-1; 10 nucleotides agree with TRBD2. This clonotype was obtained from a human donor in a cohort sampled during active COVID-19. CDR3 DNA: TGTGCCAGCAGAGGTGCCGGGACTAGCGCGTACAATGAGCAGTTCTTC. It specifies CASRGAGTSAYNEQFF. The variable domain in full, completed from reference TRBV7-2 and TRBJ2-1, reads GAGVSQSPSNKVTEKGKDVELRCDPISGHTALYWYRQSLGQGLEFLIYFQGNSAPDKSGLPSDRFSAERTGGSVSTLTIQRTQQEDSAVYLCASRGAGTSAYNEQFFGPGTRLTVL.